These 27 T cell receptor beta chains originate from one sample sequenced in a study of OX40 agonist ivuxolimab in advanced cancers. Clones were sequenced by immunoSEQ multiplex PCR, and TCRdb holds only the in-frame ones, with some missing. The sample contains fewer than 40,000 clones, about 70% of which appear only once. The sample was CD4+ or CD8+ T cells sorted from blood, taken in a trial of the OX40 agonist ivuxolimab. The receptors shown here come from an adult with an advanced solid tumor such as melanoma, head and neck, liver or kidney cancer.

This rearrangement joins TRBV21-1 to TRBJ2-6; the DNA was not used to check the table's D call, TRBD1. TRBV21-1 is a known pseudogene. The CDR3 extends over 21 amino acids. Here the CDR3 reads CASSTGPFEFKGAHGANVLTF. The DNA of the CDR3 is TGTGCCAGTAGCACAGGACCCTTTGAATTTAAGGGGGCGCATGGGGCCAACGTCCTGACTTTC.

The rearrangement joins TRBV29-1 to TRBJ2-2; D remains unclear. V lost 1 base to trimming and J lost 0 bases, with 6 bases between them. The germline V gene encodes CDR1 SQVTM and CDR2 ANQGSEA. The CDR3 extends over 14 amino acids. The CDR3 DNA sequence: TGCAGCGTTGAAGGGACGGCGAACACCGGGGAGCTGTTTTTT. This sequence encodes CSVEGTANTGELFF.

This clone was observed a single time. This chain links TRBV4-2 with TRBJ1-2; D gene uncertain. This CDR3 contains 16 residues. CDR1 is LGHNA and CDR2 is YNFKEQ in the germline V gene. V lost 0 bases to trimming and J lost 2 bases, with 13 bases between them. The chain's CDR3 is CASSQERISLNYGYTF. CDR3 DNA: TGTGCCAGCAGCCAAGAGCGGATTTCGCTGAACTATGGCTACACCTTC.

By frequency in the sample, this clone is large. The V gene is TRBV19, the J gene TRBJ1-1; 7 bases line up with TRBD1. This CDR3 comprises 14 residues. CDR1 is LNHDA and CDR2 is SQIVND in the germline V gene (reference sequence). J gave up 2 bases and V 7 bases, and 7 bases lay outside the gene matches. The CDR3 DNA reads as TGTGCCAGTACCCCGACAGGGTTTAACACTGAAGCTTTCTTT. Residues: CASTPTGFNTEAFF.

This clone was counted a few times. This CDR3 reads CASGGGNSPLHF. The CDR3 DNA reads TGTGCCAGCGGCGGGGGGAATTCACCCCTCCACTTT. This chain connects TRBV7-9 to TRBJ1-6; tentative D call: TRBD1 (5 bases). Between the trimmed V and J ends, which lost 8 bases and 7 bases, there was a span of 9 bases. Germline V gene lookup returns CDR1 SEHNR and CDR2 FQNEAQ (reference sequence). The CDR3 length is 12 residues. Using reference TRBV7-9 and TRBJ1-6 for the parts outside the CDR3, the full variable domain is DTGVSQNPRHKITKRGQNVTFRCDPISEHNRLYWYRQTLGQGPEFLTYFQNEAQLEKSRLLSDRFSAERPKGSFSTLEIQRTEQGDSAMYLCASGGGNSPLHFGNGTRLTVT.

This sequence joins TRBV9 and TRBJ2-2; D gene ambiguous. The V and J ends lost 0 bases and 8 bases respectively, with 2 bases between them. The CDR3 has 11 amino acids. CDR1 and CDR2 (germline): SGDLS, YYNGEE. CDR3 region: CASSVGGELFF. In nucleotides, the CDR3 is TGTGCCAGCAGCGTAGGGGGGGAGCTGTTTTTT.

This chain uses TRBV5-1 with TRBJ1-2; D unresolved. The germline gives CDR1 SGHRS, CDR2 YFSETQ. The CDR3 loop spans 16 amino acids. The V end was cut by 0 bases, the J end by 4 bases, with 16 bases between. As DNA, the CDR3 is TGCGCCAGCAGCTTGGCCCTGCCTTCGGATGGCTATGGCTACACCTTC. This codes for CASSLALPSDGYGYTF.

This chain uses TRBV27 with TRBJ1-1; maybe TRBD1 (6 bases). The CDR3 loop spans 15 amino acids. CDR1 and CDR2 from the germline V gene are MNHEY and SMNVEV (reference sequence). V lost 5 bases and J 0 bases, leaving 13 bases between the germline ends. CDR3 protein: CASSPGTRLNTEAFF. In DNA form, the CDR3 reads TGTGCCAGCAGTCCAGGGACAAGGTTGAACACTGAAGCTTTCTTT.

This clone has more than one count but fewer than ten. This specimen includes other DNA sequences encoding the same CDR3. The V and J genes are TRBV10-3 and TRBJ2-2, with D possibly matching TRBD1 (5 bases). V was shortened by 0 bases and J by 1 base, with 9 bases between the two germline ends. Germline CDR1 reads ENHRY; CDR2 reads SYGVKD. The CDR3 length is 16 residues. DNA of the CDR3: TGTGCCATCAGTGAGTCAAGGGGTCAGAACACCGGGGAGCTGTTTTTT. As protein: CAISESRGQNTGELFF.

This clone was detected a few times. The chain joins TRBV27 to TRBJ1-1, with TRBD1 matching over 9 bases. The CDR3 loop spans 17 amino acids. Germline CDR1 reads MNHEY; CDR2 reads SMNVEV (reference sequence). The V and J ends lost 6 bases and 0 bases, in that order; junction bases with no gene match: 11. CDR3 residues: CASSSPGTGTMNTEAFF. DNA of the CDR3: TGTGCCAGCAGCTCCCCTGGGACAGGGACGATGAACACTGAAGCTTTCTTT.

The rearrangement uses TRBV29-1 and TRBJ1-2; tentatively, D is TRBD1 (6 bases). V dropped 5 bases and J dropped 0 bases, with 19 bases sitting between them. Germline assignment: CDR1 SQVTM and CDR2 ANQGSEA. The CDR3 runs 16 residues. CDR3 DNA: TGCAGCGTTACAACAGGGCTACTTCCCTCTAACTATGGCTACACCTTC. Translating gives CSVTTGLLPSNYGYTF.

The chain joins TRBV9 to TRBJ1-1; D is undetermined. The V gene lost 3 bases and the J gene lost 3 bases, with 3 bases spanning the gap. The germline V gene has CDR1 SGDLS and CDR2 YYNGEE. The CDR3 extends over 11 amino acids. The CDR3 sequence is CASSGDTEAFF. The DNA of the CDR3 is TGTGCCAGCAGCGGGGACACTGAAGCTTTCTTT.

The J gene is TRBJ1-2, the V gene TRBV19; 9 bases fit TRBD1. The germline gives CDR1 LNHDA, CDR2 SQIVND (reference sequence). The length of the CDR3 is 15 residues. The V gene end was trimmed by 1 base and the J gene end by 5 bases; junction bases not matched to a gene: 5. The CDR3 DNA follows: TGTGCCAGTAGTATAGTGGGACAGGGAGTGTATGGCTACACCTTC. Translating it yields CASSIVGQGVYGYTF.

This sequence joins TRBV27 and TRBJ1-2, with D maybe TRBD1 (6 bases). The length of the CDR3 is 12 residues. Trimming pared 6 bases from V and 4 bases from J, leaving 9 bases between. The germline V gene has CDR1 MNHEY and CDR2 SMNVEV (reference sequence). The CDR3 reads CASRTGPYGYTF. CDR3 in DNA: TGTGCCAGCAGGACAGGACCCTATGGCTACACCTTC.

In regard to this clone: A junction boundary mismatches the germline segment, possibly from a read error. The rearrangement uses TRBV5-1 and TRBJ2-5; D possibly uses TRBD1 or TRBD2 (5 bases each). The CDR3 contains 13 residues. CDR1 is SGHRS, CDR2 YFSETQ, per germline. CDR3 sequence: CASRLGPGATQYF. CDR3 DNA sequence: TGCGCCAGCAGGTTGGGACCGGGCGCGACCCAGTACTTC.

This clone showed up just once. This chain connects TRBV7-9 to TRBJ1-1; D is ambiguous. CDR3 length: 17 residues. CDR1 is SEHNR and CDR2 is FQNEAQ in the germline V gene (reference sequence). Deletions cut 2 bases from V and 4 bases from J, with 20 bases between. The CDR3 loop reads CASSLRPREVLPTEAFF. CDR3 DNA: TGTGCCAGCAGCTTACGGCCTCGGGAAGTCTTACCCACTGAAGCTTTCTTT.

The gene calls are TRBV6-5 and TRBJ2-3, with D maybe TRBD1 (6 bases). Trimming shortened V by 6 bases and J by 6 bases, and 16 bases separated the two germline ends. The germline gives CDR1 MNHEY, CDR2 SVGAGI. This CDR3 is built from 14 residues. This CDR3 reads CASSYAGADDTQYF. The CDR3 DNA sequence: TGTGCCAGCAGCTATGCAGGGGCCGATGATACGCAGTATTTT.

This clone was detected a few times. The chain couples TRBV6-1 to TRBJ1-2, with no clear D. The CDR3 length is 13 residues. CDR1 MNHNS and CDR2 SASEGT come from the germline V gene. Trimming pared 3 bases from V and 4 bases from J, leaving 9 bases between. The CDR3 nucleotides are TGTGCCAGCAGTGAGGAGTACTCCTATGGCTACACCTTC. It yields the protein CASSEEYSYGYTF.

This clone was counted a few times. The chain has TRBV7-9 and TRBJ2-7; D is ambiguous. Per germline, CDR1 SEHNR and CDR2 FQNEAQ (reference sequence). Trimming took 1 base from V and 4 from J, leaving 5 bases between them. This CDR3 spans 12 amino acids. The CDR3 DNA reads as TGTGCCAGCAGCTTAGGCGCTTACGAGCAGTACGTC. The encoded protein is CASSLGAYEQYV.

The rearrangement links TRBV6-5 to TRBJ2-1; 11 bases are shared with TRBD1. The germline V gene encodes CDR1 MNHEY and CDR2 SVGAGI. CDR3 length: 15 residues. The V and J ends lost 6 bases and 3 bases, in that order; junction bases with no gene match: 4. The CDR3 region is CASSRDRGFYNEQFF. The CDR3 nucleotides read TGTGCCAGCAGCCGGGACAGGGGGTTCTACAATGAGCAGTTCTTC.

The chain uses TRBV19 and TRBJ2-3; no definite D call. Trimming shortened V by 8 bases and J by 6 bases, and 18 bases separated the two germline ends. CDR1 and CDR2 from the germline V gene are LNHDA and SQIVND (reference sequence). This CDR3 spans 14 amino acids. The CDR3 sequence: CASSRRGAFDTQYF. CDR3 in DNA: TGTGCCAGTTCGAGGCGCGGTGCGTTTGATACGCAGTATTTT.

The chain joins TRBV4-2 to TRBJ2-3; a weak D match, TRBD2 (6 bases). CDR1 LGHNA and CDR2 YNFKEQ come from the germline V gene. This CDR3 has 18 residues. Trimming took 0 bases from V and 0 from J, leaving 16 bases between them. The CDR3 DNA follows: TGTGCCAGCAGCCAAGATGGAGGGCGGGGCCCTAGCACAGATACGCAGTATTTT. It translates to CASSQDGGRGPSTDTQYF.

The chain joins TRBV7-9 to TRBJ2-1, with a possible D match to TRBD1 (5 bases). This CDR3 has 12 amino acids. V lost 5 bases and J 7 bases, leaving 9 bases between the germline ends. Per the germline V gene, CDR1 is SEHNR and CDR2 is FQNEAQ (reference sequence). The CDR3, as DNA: TGTGCCAGCAGCCTCCAGGGAAATGAGCAGTTCTTC. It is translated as CASSLQGNEQFF.

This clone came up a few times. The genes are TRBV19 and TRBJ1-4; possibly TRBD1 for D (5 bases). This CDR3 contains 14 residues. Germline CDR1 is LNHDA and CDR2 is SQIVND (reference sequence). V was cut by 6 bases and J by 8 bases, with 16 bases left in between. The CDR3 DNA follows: TGTGCCAGTAGCCCCGGGGCTGGGCGGGAAAAACTGTTTTTT. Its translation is CASSPGAGREKLFF.

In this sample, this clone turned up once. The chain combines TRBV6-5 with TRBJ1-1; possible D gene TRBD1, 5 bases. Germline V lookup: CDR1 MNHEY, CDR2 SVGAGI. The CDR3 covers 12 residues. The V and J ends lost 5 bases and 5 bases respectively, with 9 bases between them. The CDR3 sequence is CASSTGGTEAFF. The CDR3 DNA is TGTGCCAGCAGTACCGGGGGAACTGAAGCTTTCTTT.

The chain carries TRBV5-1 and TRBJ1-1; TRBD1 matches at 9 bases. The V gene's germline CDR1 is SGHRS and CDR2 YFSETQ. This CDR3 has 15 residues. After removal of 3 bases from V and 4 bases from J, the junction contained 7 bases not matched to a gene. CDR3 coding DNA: TGCGCCAGCAGCTCGGGGACAGGGCTGGGCACTGAAGCTTTCTTT. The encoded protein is CASSSGTGLGTEAFF.

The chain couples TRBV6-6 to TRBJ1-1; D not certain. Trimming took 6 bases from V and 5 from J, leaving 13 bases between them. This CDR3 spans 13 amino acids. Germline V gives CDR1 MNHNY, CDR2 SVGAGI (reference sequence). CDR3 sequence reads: CASSLSSYTEAFF. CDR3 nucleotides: TGTGCCAGCAGCCTGTCATCGTATACTGAAGCTTTCTTT.